This T cell receptor (beta chain) was recovered during a study of a mutant IDH1 vaccine in newly diagnosed glioma. Study-wide context: With temozolomide cycles, or 4-6 weeks after radiotherapy alone, vaccination was started.

The time point was: week 5, during vaccination. The content of each vaccine dose was 300 ug of mutant IDH1 20-mer peptide, and topical imiquimod accompanied it. Those who donated had recent WHO grade 3 or 4 IDH1-mutant, ATRX-lost astrocytomas. TCRdb keeps only in-frame clones here, not all; method: immunoSEQ multiplex PCR. The sample shows 56,000 or so clones, roughly 78% of them seen only once. In regard to this clone: Its antigen is unknown.

The V gene lost 2 bases and the J gene lost 7 bases, with 18 bases spanning the gap. This CDR3 has 16 amino acids. Germline V gene data show CDR1 as GTSNPN and CDR2 as SVGIG (reference sequence). The rearrangement links TRBV30 to TRBJ1-6, with a tentative D call TRBD1 (6 bases). The sequence came from a woman aged 40 to 50 with glioma. The source material was PBMCs, sampled from a glioma patient whose treatment included an IDH1 peptide vaccine. The CDR3 reads CAWSWGGLGVNSPLHF. CDR3 in DNA: TGTGCCTGGAGTTGGGGGGGGCTCGGTGTCAATTCACCCCTCCACTTT.